A single sample is the source of the 9 T cell receptor beta chains below, sequenced in a study of blood T cells in healthy people across ages. Next came a second PCR, run for roughly 6 to 11 cycles, which used a sample-barcoded 5' primer along with a J-beta primer mix. MiXCR was run by TCRdb on the 5' RACE reads, yielding one entry per CDR3 protein. Found here are around 1.5 million distinct CDR3 sequences, about 43% of them singletons; the top ten hold around 8%. Sequenced input: blood. These TCRs come from a woman aged 18-35 years in good health.

The chain joins TRBV28 to TRBJ1-1; 7 bases are shared with TRBD1. The CDR3 is 14 residues long. Germline CDR1 MDHEN, CDR2 SYDVKM. After removal of 6 bases from V and 3 bases from J, the junction contained 7 bases not matched to a gene. CDR3 sequence reads: CASRHPDRDTEAFF. The CDR3 coding sequence is TGTGCCAGCAGACACCCCGACAGGGACACTGAAGCTTTCTTT. Using reference TRBV28 and TRBJ1-1 for the parts outside the CDR3, the full variable domain is DVKVTQSSRYLVKRTGEKVFLECVQDMDHENMFWYRQDPGLGLRLIYFSYDVKMKEKGDIPEGYSVSREKKERFSLILESASTNQTSMYLCASRHPDRDTEAFFGQGTRLTVV.

This chain joins TRBV6-5 and TRBJ2-1; no clear D gene. CDR3 length: 14 amino acids. Germline CDR1 reads MNHEY; CDR2 reads SVGAGI. Deletions cut 5 bases from V and 5 bases from J, with 13 bases between. The CDR3 sequence is CASSQNPPHNEQFF. The CDR3, as DNA: TGTGCCAGCAGTCAAAACCCCCCGCACAATGAGCAGTTCTTC.

The chain joins TRBV9 to TRBJ2-1, with D perhaps matching TRBD1 or TRBD2 (5 bases each). CDR1 and CDR2 (germline): SGDLS, YYNGEE. With 0 bases removed from V and 8 bases from J, the gap between germline ends came to 12 bases. The CDR3 sequence is 14 residues long. The CDR3 region has the DNA TGTGCCAGCAGCGTAGCAACGAGGGGCCATGAGCAGTTCTTC. It yields the protein CASSVATRGHEQFF.

CDR3 amino acids: CASRERAHYGYTF. Written as DNA, the CDR3 is TGTGCCAGCAGAGAAAGGGCCCACTATGGCTACACCTTC. The chain employs TRBV28 and TRBJ1-2; D remains unclear. Germline V lookup: CDR1 MDHEN, CDR2 SYDVKM. The CDR3 sequence is 13 residues long. V lost 6 bases and J 3 bases, leaving 11 bases between the germline ends.

The V and J genes are TRBV20-1 and TRBJ2-7; D possibly corresponds to TRBD1 (7 bases). Germline CDR1 reads DFQATT; CDR2 reads SNEGSKA (reference sequence). The V end was cut by 0 bases, the J end by 7 bases, with 16 bases between. This CDR3 comprises 14 residues. CDR3 loop: CSAREAGGFNEQYF. In DNA, the CDR3 is TGCAGTGCTAGAGAAGCAGGGGGGTTCAATGAGCAGTACTTC.

In this sample, this clonotype turned up a few times. The chain combines TRBV20-1 with TRBJ2-5, with TRBD1 identical over 8 bases. Germline V lookup: CDR1 DFQATT, CDR2 SNEGSKA (reference sequence). V trimming: 4 bases; J trimming: 1 base; junction bases outside the gene matches: 2. The CDR3 consists of 13 residues. The chain's CDR3 is CSAIGQGQETQYF. The CDR3 DNA reads TGCAGTGCTATAGGACAGGGCCAAGAGACCCAGTACTTC.

The chain recombines TRBV28 with TRBJ2-3, with a possible D match to TRBD2 (7 bases). Trimming pared 8 bases from V and 5 bases from J, leaving 20 bases between. Per the germline V gene, CDR1 is MDHEN and CDR2 is SYDVKM. This CDR3 has 15 amino acids. The CDR3 bases are TGTGCCAGCTGCATTGGCGGGGGCACCGGAGATACGCAGTATTTT. Its translation is CASCIGGGTGDTQYF.

This clonotype was picked up a small number of times. This rearrangement joins TRBV29-1 to TRBJ2-4, with 9 bases fitting TRBD2. V dropped 4 bases and J dropped 7; count of bases not matched to a gene: 5. This CDR3 spans 13 amino acids. The germline V gene encodes CDR1 SQVTM and CDR2 ANQGSEA. Written as DNA, the CDR3 is TGCAGCGTTGGGGCGGGAGGGGGGAACATTCAGTACTTC. This translates into CSVGAGGGNIQYF.

Concerning this clonotype: One junction end does not reproduce the germline sequence, and a read error may be involved. This chain connects TRBV27 to TRBJ2-1; D is unresolved. With the DNA end fitting TRBJ2-7 better, the J assignment may be wrong. CDR1 and CDR2 (germline): MNHEY, SMNVEV (reference sequence). This CDR3 is built from 14 residues. The CDR3 DNA reads TGTACCAGCAGTTTAGGGTTAGCAGGCAATGAGCAGTACTTC. It specifies CTSSLGLAGNEQYF.